These 18 T cell receptor beta chains share one sample of origin, sequenced in a study of identifying expanded T cells in peripheral blood. TCRdb's copy holds only in-frame clones and misses some; the assay was immunoSEQ multiplex PCR. The sample has 50,000 to 65,000 clones; more than 70% are singletons. Sample: blood. These receptors were obtained from a person aged 18-70 years in good health.

V usage is TRBV6-1 and J usage is TRBJ1-5; 8 bases agree with TRBD1. V was pared by 1 base and J by 6 bases, with 8 bases of the junction left unmatched. The CDR3 has 16 amino acids. Germline assignment: CDR1 MNHNS and CDR2 SASEGT. CDR3 sequence reads: CASSEEITGGGQPQHF. DNA for the CDR3: TGTGCCAGCAGTGAAGAGATCACAGGGGGAGGTCAGCCCCAGCATTTT.

The J gene is TRBJ1-2, the V gene TRBV6-5; D remains ambiguous. The CDR3 covers 15 residues. CDR1 MNHEY and CDR2 SVGAGI come from the germline V gene. Trimming removed 6 bases at V and 11 bases at J, with 25 bases between. DNA of the CDR3: TGTGCCAGCAGCCCCTTTTACCGCTCCGCCGCCGGGTACACCTTC. Translating it yields CASSPFYRSAAGYTF.

V is TRBV5-6 and J is TRBJ1-2; 10 nucleotides align to TRBD1. The trim removed 2 bases at V and 6 bases at J, leaving 10 bases unmatched. This CDR3 has 16 residues. Germline values: CDR1 SGHDT, CDR2 YYEEEE. CDR3 amino acids: CASSLPTGGGRDGYTF. In DNA form, the CDR3 reads TGTGCCAGCAGCTTACCGACAGGGGGCGGTCGCGATGGCTACACCTTC.

The chain carries TRBV15 and TRBJ1-2; no definite D call. Trimming stripped 0 bases from V and 0 bases from J, with 14 bases between. Germline-derived CDR1 and CDR2 are LNHNV and YYDKDF (reference sequence). The CDR3 runs 17 residues. The CDR3 coding sequence is TGTGCCACCAGCAGAGATGTGGGGTCACTCTCTAACTATGGCTACACCTTC. Protein sequence: CATSRDVGSLSNYGYTF.

The V and J genes are TRBV19 and TRBJ1-2; 8 bases line up with TRBD1. This CDR3 is 16 amino acids long. V was pared by 3 bases and J by 8 bases, with 14 bases of the junction left unmatched. The germline V gene encodes CDR1 LNHDA and CDR2 SQIVND (reference sequence). DNA of the CDR3: TGTGCCAGTAGTATCCAACAGGGGGGCCCTCTTAAGGGCTACACCTTC. As protein: CASSIQQGGPLKGYTF.

The chain has TRBV5-1 and TRBJ2-7; TRBD1 agrees at 7 bases. Germline lookup yields CDR1 SGHRS and CDR2 YFSETQ. The J segment lost 2 bases and the V segment lost 0 bases, leaving 14 bases of the junction unmatched. This CDR3 has 18 residues. The CDR3 DNA is TGCGCCAGCAGCTTGGTGTCCCGGGACAGCATATCCCCCTACGAGCAGTACTTC. This codes for CASSLVSRDSISPYEQYF.

V gene TRBV6-5 combines with J gene TRBJ2-7, with TRBD1 matching over 11 bases. Germline trimming cut 7 bases from V and 6 bases from J; bases unmatched to any gene: 8. Germline CDR1 reads MNHEY; CDR2 reads SVGAGI. CDR3 size: 14 residues. CDR3 DNA: TGTGCCAGCACTAAAGCCGGGACAGGGGGCGAGCAGTACTTC. Its translation is CASTKAGTGGEQYF.

The V gene is TRBV9, the J gene TRBJ2-3; D gene uncertain. V was shortened by 9 bases and J by 3 bases, with 14 bases between the two germline ends. Germline V gives CDR1 SGDLS, CDR2 YYNGEE. This CDR3 is built from 13 residues. The CDR3 protein is CATSTDMTDTQYF. The CDR3 DNA reads TGTGCCACTTCAACAGATATGACAGATACGCAGTATTTT.

The CDR3 DNA reads TGCGCCAGCAGTGATGCAGGGTTCACCGGGGAGCTGTTTTTT. Its translation is CASSDAGFTGELFF. The V gene is TRBV10-1, the J gene TRBJ2-2; TRBD1 might be the D (5 bases). Germline loops: CDR1 WNHNN, CDR2 SYGVQD (reference sequence). V lost 3 bases and J 4 bases, leaving 9 bases between the germline ends. The CDR3 runs to 14 residues.

V is TRBV13 and J is TRBJ2-5; 8 bases map to TRBD1. The V gene end was trimmed by 4 bases and the J gene end by 3 bases; junction bases not matched to a gene: 4. The CDR3 length is 14 residues. Germline CDR1 is PRHDT and CDR2 is FYEKMQ (reference sequence). The CDR3 region has the DNA TGTGCCAGCAGCTCGTACAGGGGGGAAGAGACCCAGTACTTC. It encodes CASSSYRGEETQYF.

V is TRBV5-1 and J is TRBJ2-5; D may be TRBD1 (5 bases). This CDR3 is built from 13 residues. The germline gives CDR1 SGHRS, CDR2 YFSETQ. Trimming pared 3 bases from V and 3 bases from J, leaving 9 bases between. CDR3 in amino acids: CASSSIGEETQYF. The CDR3 DNA follows: TGCGCCAGCAGCTCTATAGGGGAAGAGACCCAGTACTTC.

CDR3 sequence (DNA): TGTGCCAGCAGTGCCCTGGGAGCTGATGGCTACACCTTC. The encoded protein is CASSALGADGYTF. The rearrangement uses TRBV6-5 and TRBJ1-2; D is unresolved. This CDR3 is 13 amino acids long. The V gene's germline CDR1 is MNHEY and CDR2 SVGAGI. V lost 5 bases to trimming and J lost 6 bases, with 13 bases between them.

V and J are TRBV5-4 and TRBJ2-7; 11 bases fit TRBD2. Germline lookup yields CDR1 SGHNT and CDR2 YYREEE (reference sequence). The V gene end was trimmed by 4 bases and the J gene end by 3 bases; junction bases not matched to a gene: 6. CDR3 length: 15 residues. The CDR3 sequence: CASSTGTSGYYEQYF. The CDR3 DNA is TGTGCCAGCAGCACCGGGACTAGCGGTTACTACGAGCAGTACTTC.

The V and J genes are TRBV4-3 and TRBJ1-5; TRBD1 aligns across 8 bases. The CDR3 extends over 14 amino acids. Germline V gene data show CDR1 as LGHNA and CDR2 as YSLEER. Unmatched junction bases numbered 5, after V lost 4 bases and J lost 6 bases. CDR3 bases: TGCGCCAGCAGCCGAACAGGGGGGAGTCAGCCCCAGCATTTT. Its translation: CASSRTGGSQPQHF.

The table lists this clone with a count of one. This chain links TRBV7-2 with TRBJ1-5; D ambiguous. This CDR3 contains 15 residues. Germline V CDR1 and CDR2: SGHTA, FQGNSA. Between the trimmed V and J ends, which lost 2 bases and 0 bases, there was a span of 8 bases. CDR3 DNA: TGTGCCAGCAGCTTATTGGGGTATAGCAATCAGCCCCAGCATTTT. Its protein is CASSLLGYSNQPQHF.

Written as DNA, the CDR3 is TGTGCCAGTAGTCGTGACAGGGGGGGGAATCAGCCCCAGCATTTT. Its translation is CASSRDRGGNQPQHF. This rearrangement joins TRBV19 to TRBJ1-5, with TRBD1 identical over 9 bases. The CDR3 runs to 15 residues. Germline loops: CDR1 LNHDA, CDR2 SQIVND (reference sequence). The V gene end was trimmed by 5 bases and the J gene end by 4 bases; junction bases not matched to a gene: 6.

The CDR3 here is CASSFVSGAPNTQYF. The CDR3 DNA sequence: TGTGCCAGCAGTTTTGTGTCGGGAGCACCTAATACGCAGTATTTT. This rearrangement joins TRBV28 to TRBJ2-3, with D maybe TRBD2 (6 bases). The CDR3 length is 15 residues. Germline assignment: CDR1 MDHEN and CDR2 SYDVKM. The V end lost 3 bases, the J end lost 7 bases, and 17 bases lay between the germline ends. Full variable domain (outside the CDR3, taken from reference TRBV28 and TRBJ2-3): DVKVTQSSRYLVKRTGEKVFLECVQDMDHENMFWYRQDPGLGLRLIYFSYDVKMKEKGDIPEGYSVSREKKERFSLILESASTNQTSMYLCASSFVSGAPNTQYFGPGTRLTVL.

This chain uses TRBV5-4 with TRBJ1-2, with D possibly being TRBD1 (5 bases). The germline gives CDR1 SGHNT, CDR2 YYREEE (reference sequence). CDR3 length: 15 residues. The V gene lost 0 bases and the J gene lost 4 bases, with 13 bases spanning the gap. CDR3 nucleotide sequence: TGTGCCAGCAGCTTGGCCGTTGACAGCCGCTATGGCTACACCTTC. Protein product: CASSLAVDSRYGYTF. Supplemented by reference TRBV5-4 and TRBJ1-2, the full variable domain reads ETGVTQSPTHLIKTRGQQVTLRCSSQSGHNTVSWYQQALGQGPQFIFQYYREEENGRGNFPPRFSGLQFPNYSSELNVNALELDDSALYLCASSLAVDSRYGYTFGSGTRLTVV.